These 12 T cell receptor beta chains were all obtained from the same sample, sequenced in a study of CD8 T cells in ankylosing spondylitis. Each CDR3 protein gets one entry after TCRdb re-called the 5' RACE reads with MiXCR. The sample has about 840,000 distinct CDR3 sequences; about 10% are singletons. No antigen has been assigned to these receptors. Study conclusions and caveats: In ankylosing spondylitis blood, a motif of 7 to 9 highly homologous TCR beta variants appeared characteristic.

The sample consisted of blood, either unsorted or a sorted T cell fraction (not recorded which). The receptors were sampled from a male donor with ankylosing spondylitis.

The chain couples TRBV7-2 to TRBJ2-5, with D unresolved. Trimming took off 3 bases at V and 5 bases at J, with 10 bases between the two ends. The germline V gene encodes CDR1 SGHTA and CDR2 FQGNSA. The CDR3 covers 13 residues. Here the CDR3 reads CASSFSQMETQYF. The CDR3 DNA is TGTGCCAGCAGCTTCTCCCAGATGGAGACCCAGTACTTC.

In its sample, this clonotype was seen many times. The genes are TRBV20-1 and TRBJ2-1; 10 positions agree with TRBD2. The J segment lost 8 bases and the V segment lost 0 bases, leaving 13 bases of the junction unmatched. CDR1 is DFQATT, CDR2 SNEGSKA, per germline (reference sequence). The CDR3 consists of 17 residues. In DNA form, the CDR3 reads TGCAGTGCTAGAGATCTCGGAGCGGGGGGGCCATTTGATGAGCAGTTCTTC. It translates to CSARDLGAGGPFDEQFF.

This clonotype has a handful of counts. The rearrangement uses TRBV7-3 and TRBJ2-5, with D perhaps TRBD1 (5 bases). The V gene lost 1 base and the J gene lost 4 bases, with 10 bases spanning the gap. Per germline, CDR1 SGHTA and CDR2 FQGTGA. The CDR3 length is 14 residues. The CDR3 loop is CASSLNAGLETQYF. The CDR3 DNA sequence: TGTGCCAGCAGCTTAAATGCAGGGCTAGAGACCCAGTACTTC. The variable domain in full, completed from reference TRBV7-3 and TRBJ2-5, reads GAGVSQTPSNKVTEKGKYVELRCDPISGHTALYWYRQSLGQGPEFLIYFQGTGAADDSGLPNDRFFAVRPEGSVSTLKIQRTERGDSAVYLCASSLNAGLETQYFGPGTRLLVL.

CDR3: CASSFMSRSYEQYF. CDR3 DNA: TGTGCCAGCAGTTTTATGTCCCGCTCCTACGAGCAGTACTTC. This chain links TRBV6-2 or TRBV6-3 with TRBJ2-7; D not resolved. Per germline, CDR1 MNHEY and CDR2 SVGEGT. V was shortened by 4 bases and J by 0 bases, with 10 bases between the two germline ends. The CDR3 consists of 14 residues.

V usage is TRBV2 and J usage is TRBJ2-7, with 11 bases matching TRBD2. Germline values: CDR1 SNHLY, CDR2 FYNNEI. This CDR3 has 14 amino acids. After removal of 6 bases from V and 7 bases from J, the junction contained 8 bases not matched to a gene. CDR3 in amino acids: CASSLTSGAGEQYF. The CDR3 coding sequence is TGTGCCAGCAGCTTGACTAGCGGGGCCGGGGAGCAGTACTTC.

Only a few counts were recorded for this clonotype. CDR3 residues: CASSFRPWDTEAFF. The CDR3 DNA reads as TGTGCCAGCAGCTTCCGGCCCTGGGACACTGAAGCTTTCTTT. V gene TRBV11-2 combines with J gene TRBJ1-1, with D uncertain. CDR1 SGHAT and CDR2 FQNNGV come from the germline V gene. The CDR3 spans 14 residues. The germline V and J ends were trimmed by 3 bases and 3 bases, with 11 bases remaining between them.

The chain employs TRBV5-1 and TRBJ2-5, with a possible D match to TRBD1 (6 bases). Germline values: CDR1 SGHRS, CDR2 YFSETQ. The CDR3 runs 15 residues. V lost 0 bases and J 0 bases, leaving 9 bases between the germline ends. The DNA of the CDR3 is TGCGCCAGCAGCTTGGCCAGGGGCGACCAAGAGACCCAGTACTTC. Its translation is CASSLARGDQETQYF.

This clonotype has ten or more counts. The rearrangement joins TRBV20-1 to TRBJ2-1, with 11 bases lining up with TRBD2. Germline V gene lookup returns CDR1 DFQATT and CDR2 SNEGSKA (reference sequence). The CDR3 sequence is 14 residues long. Germline trimming cut 6 bases from V and 3 bases from J; bases unmatched to any gene: 4. This CDR3 reads CSADGTSGYNEQFF. The CDR3 coding sequence is TGCAGTGCGGACGGGACTAGCGGCTACAATGAGCAGTTCTTC.

The J gene is TRBJ1-2, the V gene TRBV10-3; 10 nucleotides align to TRBD1. V shed 10 bases and J 4 bases; nucleotides not matched to a gene: 6. Germline values: CDR1 ENHRY, CDR2 SYGVKD. The CDR3 runs 13 residues. The chain's CDR3 is CATTRDRGYGYTF. The CDR3 DNA is TGTGCCACGACGAGGGACAGGGGCTATGGCTACACCTTC.

Only a few counts were recorded for this clonotype. The rearrangement links TRBV6-2 or TRBV6-3 to TRBJ1-5, with TRBD1 identical over 9 bases. Germline V gene lookup returns CDR1 MNHEY and CDR2 SVGEGT. The CDR3 extends over 16 amino acids. Unmatched junction bases numbered 2, after V lost 2 bases and J lost 0 bases. The CDR3 is CASSYDRGISNQPQHF. The DNA of the CDR3 is TGTGCCAGCAGTTACGACAGGGGGATTAGCAATCAGCCCCAGCATTTT.

This clonotype was observed a few times. The chain links TRBV18 to TRBJ2-3; 10 bases align to TRBD2. V shed 3 bases and J 0 bases; nucleotides not matched to a gene: 3. This CDR3 contains 16 residues. Germline V gives CDR1 KGHSH, CDR2 LQKENI. CDR3 DNA sequence: TGTGCCAGCTCACCGGGACTAGCGAAGAGCACAGATACGCAGTATTTT. Encoded protein: CASSPGLAKSTDTQYF.

This clonotype was seen a handful of times. This chain connects TRBV7-2 to TRBJ2-7; D remains ambiguous. Per germline, CDR1 SGHTA and CDR2 FQGNSA. The CDR3 extends over 15 amino acids. Deletions cut 5 bases from V and 0 bases from J, with 14 bases between. CDR3 nucleotide sequence: TGTGCCAGCAGCCAAGAGGTGGCAAGCTCCTACGAGCAGTACTTC. Residues: CASSQEVASSYEQYF.